One sample yielded the 28 T cell receptor beta chains listed below, sequenced in a study of blood T cell repertoires in COVID-19. Assay used: immunoSEQ multiplex PCR; TCRdb lists only in-frame clones, some missing. This table has some 200,000 clones, 80% to 85% appearing once. Specimen: peripheral blood. Every receptor here comes from a woman in her 30s who had recovered from COVID-19.

The genes are TRBV6-1 and TRBJ2-1; a possible D gene is TRBD1 (5 bases). The CDR3 is 15 residues long. The V and J ends lost 5 bases and 5 bases respectively, with 16 bases between them. The germline V gene has CDR1 MNHNS and CDR2 SASEGT. This chain's CDR3 is CASSFTGLCDNEQFF. The CDR3, as DNA: TGTGCCAGCAGTTTCACAGGTCTTTGCGACAATGAGCAGTTCTTC.

V gene TRBV19 combines with J gene TRBJ2-2; the match to TRBD2 covers 9 bases. Looked up from germline, CDR1 is LNHDA and CDR2 is SQIVND (reference sequence). Trimming removed 8 bases from V and 3 bases from J; junction bases left unmatched: 7. This CDR3 has 15 amino acids. CDR3 coding DNA: TGTGCCAGTTTTGCTAGCGGGACTTACACCGGGGAGCTGTTTTTT. It is translated as CASFASGTYTGELFF.

This clone is a singleton in its sample. The chain combines TRBV5-1 with TRBJ1-1; D might be TRBD1 (6 bases). Trimming removed 0 bases from V and 4 bases from J, with 13 bases in between. The CDR3 contains 15 residues. The V gene's germline CDR1 is SGHRS and CDR2 YFSETQ. CDR3 bases: TGCGCCAGCAGCTTGGGGACAGAGGGCGGCACTGAAGCTTTCTTT. Translating it yields CASSLGTEGGTEAFF.

The chain combines TRBV19 with TRBJ2-7, with 7 nucleotides matching TRBD1. With V trimmed by 8 bases and J by 0 bases, 7 bases remained unmatched. The germline V gene has CDR1 LNHDA and CDR2 SQIVND (reference sequence). The CDR3 covers 14 residues. The CDR3 sequence: CASGGRGSSYEQYF. CDR3 DNA sequence: TGTGCCAGTGGAGGCAGGGGGAGCTCCTACGAGCAGTACTTC.

The gene calls are TRBV3-1 (or the pseudogene TRBV3-2) and TRBJ2-7; 9 bases map to TRBD2. This CDR3 has 15 residues. The V gene's germline CDR1 is LGHDT and CDR2 YNNKEL (reference sequence). The junction had 6 bases not matched to a gene; V was cut back by 3 bases and J by 3 bases. CDR3 region: CASSQGTSRFYEQYF. In nucleotides, the CDR3 is TGTGCCAGCAGCCAGGGGACTAGCCGATTCTACGAGCAGTACTTC.

The chain links TRBV27 to TRBJ2-7, with D possibly matching TRBD1 (6 bases). CDR1 MNHEY and CDR2 SMNVEV come from the germline V gene (reference sequence). V lost 6 bases and J 0 bases, leaving 12 bases between the germline ends. This CDR3 comprises 14 residues. CDR3 sequence (DNA): TGTGCCAGCAGCCTAAGACAGGACTCCTACGAGCAGTACTTC. Protein sequence: CASSLRQDSYEQYF.

V and J are TRBV6-5 and TRBJ2-7, with D uncertain. CDR3 size: 12 residues. Germline CDR1 reads MNHEY; CDR2 reads SVGAGI. V shed 7 bases and J shed 0 bases, with 7 bases lying between them. CDR3 sequence: CASNERSYEQYF. DNA for the CDR3: TGTGCCAGCAACGAGCGCTCCTACGAGCAGTACTTC.

V is TRBV6-5 and J is TRBJ2-5, with D perhaps TRBD1 (6 bases). V shed 6 bases and J shed 4 bases, with 18 bases lying between them. This CDR3 region has 15 residues. CDR1 is MNHEY, CDR2 SVGAGI, per germline. CDR3 residues: CASSQGWGLGETQYF. The CDR3 nucleotides are TGTGCCAGCAGCCAAGGGTGGGGGCTAGGAGAGACCCAGTACTTC.

About this clone: This sample also contains other DNA sequences that code for the same CDR3. The chain links TRBV27 to TRBJ2-7; perhaps TRBD1 as D (7 bases). The CDR3 has 13 residues. With 5 bases removed from V and 2 bases from J, the gap between germline ends came to 10 bases. Germline loops: CDR1 MNHEY, CDR2 SMNVEV (reference sequence). CDR3 amino acids: CASSLRGAYEQYF. Here the CDR3 DNA reads TGTGCCAGCAGTCTCAGGGGGGCCTACGAGCAGTACTTC.

The chain uses TRBV29-1 and TRBJ2-7; no clear D. The CDR3 is made up of 13 amino acids. V was shortened by 1 base and J by 0 bases, with 7 bases between the two germline ends. Per germline, CDR1 SQVTM and CDR2 ANQGSEA. CDR3: CSVEGESSYEQYF. CDR3 DNA: TGCAGCGTTGAAGGAGAATCCTCCTACGAGCAGTACTTC.

The chain joins TRBV4-2 to TRBJ2-7; 11 bases are shared with TRBD2. Germline CDR1 reads LGHNA; CDR2 reads YNFKEQ. This CDR3 is built from 17 residues. The junction had 16 bases not matched to a gene; V was cut back by 0 bases and J by 12 bases. DNA for the CDR3: TGTGCCAGCAGCCAAGATATCGGAACTAGCGGGAGAAGTCAGCGGTACTTC. It yields the protein CASSQDIGTSGRSQRYF.

This clone was detected only a few times. The rearrangement uses TRBV5-1 and TRBJ2-5; no reliable D call. V was clipped by 2 bases and J by 1 base, with 12 bases between them. The CDR3 extends over 15 amino acids. CDR1 is SGHRS, CDR2 YFSETQ, per germline. CDR3 nucleotide sequence: TGCGCCAGCAGCTTTGCAGCGCTCCTCCAAGAGACCCAGTACTTC. Amino acid sequence: CASSFAALLQETQYF.

The gene calls are TRBV4-2 and TRBJ2-7, with D unresolved. Trimming stripped 6 bases from V and 6 bases from J, with 12 bases between. The CDR3 has 12 amino acids. The V gene's germline CDR1 is LGHNA and CDR2 YNFKEQ. The CDR3 DNA reads TGTGCCAGCAGTCTTCGAGCTTCCGAGCAGTACTTC. It encodes CASSLRASEQYF.

This clone showed up just once. The rearrangement links TRBV3-1 (or the pseudogene TRBV3-2) to TRBJ1-1; TRBD1 is a possible D gene (6 bases). CDR1 LGHDT and CDR2 YNNKEL come from the germline V gene (reference sequence). Trimming took off 4 bases at V and 3 bases at J, with 15 bases between the two ends. The CDR3 covers 15 residues. This CDR3 is CASSLRDTQHTEAFF. In DNA form, the CDR3 reads TGTGCCAGCAGCCTCAGGGACACTCAACACACTGAAGCTTTCTTT.

The chain combines TRBV6-5 with TRBJ1-5; 7 bases match TRBD1. With 4 bases clipped from V and 4 bases from J, the junction kept 10 bases outside the gene matches. The CDR3 is 16 residues long. Germline CDR1 and CDR2: MNHEY and SVGAGI. The CDR3 DNA is TGTGCCAGCAGTTTTCAAACAGGGGTGGGGAATCAGCCCCAGCATTTT. This translates into CASSFQTGVGNQPQHF.

The chain recombines TRBV3-1 (or the pseudogene TRBV3-2) with TRBJ2-2, with 8 positions matching TRBD1. This CDR3 comprises 16 residues. Trimming at V came to 2 bases and at J to 6 bases, leaving 8 bases not matched to a gene. Per germline, CDR1 LGHDT and CDR2 YNNKEL (reference sequence). CDR3 sequence: CASSQPDRGDAGELFF. CDR3 in DNA: TGTGCCAGCAGCCAACCTGACAGGGGTGATGCCGGGGAGCTGTTTTTT.

This chain joins TRBV27 and TRBJ2-7, with 11 positions matching TRBD2. Germline loops: CDR1 MNHEY, CDR2 SMNVEV (reference sequence). CDR3 size: 15 residues. The junction had 4 bases not matched to a gene; V was cut back by 5 bases and J by 1 base. The CDR3 bases are TGTGCCAGCAGTGTAGCGGGAGGGCGGTCCTACGAGCAGTACTTC. It is translated as CASSVAGGRSYEQYF.

The chain uses TRBV14 and TRBJ2-1; D is uncertain. With 0 bases removed from V and 10 bases from J, the gap between germline ends came to 13 bases. The CDR3 has 14 amino acids. Per the germline V gene, CDR1 is SGHDN and CDR2 is FVKESK. This chain's CDR3 is CASSQESGVEEQFF. CDR3 sequence (DNA): TGTGCCAGCAGCCAAGAATCCGGTGTAGAGGAGCAGTTCTTC.

The V and J genes are TRBV4-1 and TRBJ2-3, with D tentatively TRBD2 (6 bases). Germline V gene sequence: CDR1 MGHRA, CDR2 YSYEKL. Trimming pared 4 bases from V and 4 bases from J, leaving 12 bases between. The CDR3 runs 14 residues. CDR3 DNA: TGCGCCAGCAGCCCTCAGGAGGGCCCAGATACGCAGTATTTT. It encodes CASSPQEGPDTQYF.

The chain links TRBV5-1 to TRBJ2-7; weak D call: TRBD1 (6 bases). V was cut by 0 bases and J by 0 bases, with 10 bases left in between. The CDR3 loop spans 15 amino acids. The germline CDR1 and CDR2 sequences are SGHRS and YFSETQ. CDR3 in DNA: TGCGCCAGCAGCTTGGCGCAGGGGAGCTCCTACGAGCAGTACTTC. Amino acids: CASSLAQGSSYEQYF.

J is TRBJ2-7 and V is TRBV29-1; possibly TRBD1 for D (6 bases). Trimming stripped 7 bases from V and 0 bases from J, with 13 bases between. CDR1 is SQVTM, CDR2 ANQGSEA, per germline. The CDR3 length is 13 residues. The CDR3 sequence: CSAQGQSSYEQYF. The CDR3 region has the DNA TGCAGCGCCCAAGGACAGAGCTCCTACGAGCAGTACTTC.

This clone occurred once. V and J are TRBV4-1 and TRBJ2-7; 7 nucleotides line up with TRBD1. Germline assignment: CDR1 MGHRA and CDR2 YSYEKL. The V segment lost 1 base and the J segment 3 bases; nucleotides outside the gene matches: 3. This CDR3 comprises 14 residues. The CDR3 is CASSQGRQGYEQYF. In DNA, the CDR3 is TGCGCCAGCAGCCAAGGGCGACAGGGCTACGAGCAGTACTTC.

This clone was counted a few times. The chain carries TRBV7-3 and TRBJ2-5, with 8 bases that match TRBD1. CDR1 and CDR2 (germline): SGHTA, FQGTGA. V lost 2 bases, J lost 5 bases, and 7 bases stayed unmatched. The CDR3 has 15 amino acids. The CDR3, as DNA: TGTGCCAGCAGCTTAGGGACGACAGGGGTTGAGACCCAGTACTTC. Its protein is CASSLGTTGVETQYF.

The rearrangement links TRBV18 to TRBJ2-7, with D possibly being TRBD1 (6 bases). CDR1 is KGHSH and CDR2 is LQKENI in the germline V gene. V was pared by 6 bases and J by 0 bases, with 12 bases between. This CDR3 has 14 residues. The CDR3 region is CASSRTASSYEQYF. CDR3 nucleotide sequence: TGTGCCAGCTCGCGGACAGCGAGCTCCTACGAGCAGTACTTC.

The chain recombines TRBV2 with TRBJ1-1; 7 bases match TRBD1. The germline gives CDR1 SNHLY, CDR2 FYNNEI. The V segment lost 6 bases and the J segment 2 bases; nucleotides outside the gene matches: 6. The CDR3 sequence is 14 residues long. CDR3 DNA: TGTGCCAGCAGACGACAGGGAGGAAACACTGAAGCTTTCTTT. This sequence encodes CASRRQGGNTEAFF.

The V call is TRBV7-9, the J call TRBJ1-2; 9 nucleotides align to TRBD1. Germline CDR1 reads SEHNR; CDR2 reads FQNEAQ (reference sequence). V lost 7 bases, J lost 2 bases, and 2 bases stayed unmatched. The CDR3 covers 13 residues. As DNA, the CDR3 is TGTGCCAGCACCGGACAGGGGAACTATGGCTACACCTTC. The encoded protein is CASTGQGNYGYTF.

The genes are TRBV30 and TRBJ2-2; 7 bases match TRBD2. The germline V gene encodes CDR1 GTSNPN and CDR2 SVGIG (reference sequence). V lost 4 bases to trimming and J lost 3 bases; unmatched junction nucleotides: 14. The CDR3 has 17 residues. The CDR3 reads CAWIVEGGSSHTGELFF. CDR3 DNA sequence: TGTGCCTGGATCGTGGAGGGCGGGAGCAGTCACACCGGGGAGCTGTTTTTT. Together with reference TRBV30 and TRBJ2-2, the CDR3 gives the full variable domain: SQTIHQWPATLVQPVGSPLSLECTVEGTSNPNLYWYRQAAGRGLQLLFYSVGIGQISSEVPQNLSASRPQDRQFILSSKKLLLSDSGFYLCAWIVEGGSSHTGELFFGEGSRLTVL.

The rearrangement uses TRBV19 and TRBJ2-5, with D possibly TRBD1 on 6 matching bases. The length of the CDR3 is 12 residues. V shed 10 bases and J shed 5 bases, with 14 bases lying between them. The germline V gene has CDR1 LNHDA and CDR2 SQIVND (reference sequence). CDR3 loop: CATGTLGETQYF. In DNA, the CDR3 is TGTGCCACCGGGACACTAGGGGAGACCCAGTACTTC.